This TCR beta chain was sequenced during a study of blood T cell repertoires in COVID-19 (dated by TCRdb to about 2020). The study in broad terms: Samples covering the acute and convalescent phases of COVID-19 were provided by collaborators in the United States, Italy and Spain. The material from the prospective study consisted of cDNA or gDNA derived from T cells, B-cell-depleted T cells, or PBMCs. Deeply sampled blood TCRbeta repertoires from subjects exposed to, actively infected with, or recovered from COVID-19 were included in the dataset. A freely available public database, intended as a resource for researchers studying the immune response to SARS-CoV-2, is where the repertoires were released. The samples were drawn from two sources: the first 160 participants of the ongoing ImmuneRACE study, and approximately 1,300 subjects contributed by 6 global collaborators. Sample metadata almost always included a de-identified subject ID, COVID-19 status, age in years and sex. Where HLA class I and class II types were available, the types were taken from metadata supplied by the sample provider, not from assay-based typing.

The immunoSEQ Assay, a bias-controlled multiplex PCR, was used to amplify TCRbeta CDR3 regions from genomic DNA. Concerning the study's data processing: Nucleated cell counts per sample were estimated from amplification of reference gene primers within the assay. Sequence reads were collapsed and filtered to measure the absolute abundance of every unique TCRbeta CDR3 rearrangement. For each sample, productive Simpson clonality was calculated as the square root of Simpson's diversity index over productive rearrangements. TCRdb re-hosts the immuneACCESS table, in-frame sequences only. Its copies lack some clones; in the studies checked, an unresolved V gene accounts for under half of them, and the cause for the rest is not known. V and J calls and clone size come straight from that table; D and trimming were deduced from the DNA. Across this sample there are about 280,000 clones, with about 83% seen only once. The ten biggest clones cover about 6.1% of the sample.

Paper-wide results and their limitations: The quantity of clinical and demographic metadata differed by source and by participant and was supplied without curation.

In the prospective study, participants were roughly 18 to 95 years old, resided in about two dozen geographic areas of the United States, and were enrolled through a virtual design. In the prospective study, cohorts were assigned on the basis of participant-reported clinical history obtained from a screening survey and a study questionnaire. ImmuneRACE Cohort 3 recovered participants were defined by two consecutive negative NP/OP PCR tests, healthcare professional clearance, or symptom resolution. In the prospective study, whole blood, serum and a nasopharyngeal or oropharyngeal swab were collected from each participant by mobile phlebotomists. Additional blood draws and questionnaires over an approximately 2-month period could optionally be provided by prospective study participants. Prospective study blood samples were shipped either frozen or at room temperature before DNA extraction. With regard to this clone: Its antigen remains undetermined. Base qualities are not at hand, and no much larger clone is one base apart.

The sample comprised PBMCs or T cells enriched from blood (not recorded which). The clonotype originates from a woman in her thirties or forties who had recovered from COVID-19.

The DNA reads TGTGCCAGCAGCGGACAGTTGAACACTGAAGCTTTCTTT. Its translation is CASSGQLNTEAFF. The V and J genes are TRBV12-3 or TRBV12-4 and TRBJ1-1; the D gene is possibly TRBD1, with 6 bases matching. From the cysteine up to the phenylalanine, the CDR3 has a length of 13 residues. Just CDR3 DNA is preserved here, 39 bases in frame from base 1. The V and J ends are trimmed by 6 bases and 0 bases, leaving 8 bases between them.